This is a list of T cell receptor beta chains from one sample in a study of shared clonotypes between healthy human individuals. Measured with immunoSEQ multiplex PCR; TCRdb has only the in-frame clones, and not every one. The sample lists about 92,000 clones, 60% to 70% seen once, with approximately 46% in the top ten. Sample: memory CD8+ T cells sorted from blood. These receptor sequences come from a young man in good health. The CDR3 runs from the conserved cysteine through the conserved F or W. Fields, in order: clone size, V gene, J gene, D gene, CDR3 DNA, CDR3 protein. A D gene is named only where the DNA matches it firmly. Rows may omit the clone size; those that give it use once, few, many or a size class.

.,TRBV7-7,TRBJ2-2,TRBD2,TGTGCCAGCAGCTGGGGGGGAGCTGGCGGGGAGCTGTTTTTT,CASSWGGAGGELFF
.,TRBV5-1,TRBJ2-1,TRBD1,TGCGCCAGCAGCTTGGGACAGGGTAACAATGAGCAGTTCTTC,CASSLGQGNNEQFF
.,TRBV7-8,TRBJ1-4,.,TGTGCCAGCAGCTTAGACCCGTGGGAACTGTTTTTT,CASSLDPWELFF
few,TRBV27,TRBJ1-4,.,TGTGCCAGCAGTTTATTAGGGCCAGATGAAAAACTGTTTTTT,CASSLLGPDEKLFF
.,TRBV4-1,TRBJ1-4,TRBD1,TGCGCCAGCAGCCAGGAATACGCCGCGACAGGGCCAAATGAAAAACTGTTTTTT,CASSQEYAATGPNEKLFF
.,TRBV9,TRBJ1-1,.,TGTGCCAGCAGCCCAGTGGGGGGGAACACTGAAGCTTTCTTT,CASSPVGGNTEAFF
few,TRBV27,TRBJ1-5,.,TGTGCCAGCAGTTTGGTGGGCCTAAATCAGCCCCAGCATTTT,CASSLVGLNQPQHF
.,TRBV7-7,TRBJ2-1,.,TGTGCTAGCAGCTTAGGTACGGCAGGGCTAAGTGAGCAGTTCTTC,CASSLGTAGLSEQFF
.,TRBV7-9,TRBJ2-3,.,TGTGCCAGCAGCTCCGCTAGGGTGGGGACAGATACGCAGTATTTT,CASSSARVGTDTQYF
.,TRBV7-2,TRBJ1-5,.,TGTGCCAGCAGCTTAGCCTCGACGGGGTATCAGCCCCAGCATTTT,CASSLASTGYQPQHF
many,TRBV6-5,TRBJ2-1,.,TGTGCCAGCAGCGCGGGACATAACTGGCAGCAGTTCTTC,CASSAGHNWQQFF
.,TRBV14,TRBJ2-1,TRBD2,TGTGCCAGCAGCCAAACGGGACTAGCGGCCTACAATGAGCAGTTCTTC,CASSQTGLAAYNEQFF
.,TRBV27,TRBJ2-7,TRBD1,TGTGCCAGCAGTCCCTTTGGACAGGACTACGAGCAGTACTTC,CASSPFGQDYEQYF
.,TRBV30,TRBJ2-7,.,TGTGCCTGGAGAGTCTCCTACGAGCAGTACTTC,CAWRVSYEQYF
.,TRBV5-1,TRBJ1-2,.,TGCGCCAGCAGCTTGGAAGGTAGTATCTATGGCTACACCTTC,CASSLEGSIYGYTF
.,TRBV27,TRBJ1-2,.,TGTGCCAGCAGTTTAGGTCAGGGACCCCACTATGGCTACACCTTC,CASSLGQGPHYGYTF
.,TRBV9,TRBJ2-5,TRBD2,TGTGCCAGCAGCGTAGCGGCGGGAGGTCGGCAAGAGACCCAGTACTTC,CASSVAAGGRQETQYF
few,TRBV2,TRBJ2-2,.,TGTGCCAGCCGAGGAACCGGGGAGCTGTTTTTT,CASRGTGELFF
.,TRBV6-5,TRBJ1-4,TRBD1,TGTGCCAGCAGTCTAGGACAGGGCAAAAAACTGTTTTTT,CASSLGQGKKLFF
.,TRBV6-1,TRBJ1-1,.,TGTGCCAGCAGTGAGCCGGGTGTGGGCACTGAAGCTTTCTTT,CASSEPGVGTEAFF
.,TRBV25-1,TRBJ1-1,.,TGTGCCAGCAGTGAATACCCCTCCTCCCCCAGCATGAACACTGAAGCTTTCTTT,CASSEYPSSPSMNTEAFF
.,TRBV6-6,TRBJ2-3,TRBD2,TGTGCCAGCAGTTACTCGCGGGAGGAAGGCACGGATACGCAGTATTTT,CASSYSREEGTDTQYF
.,TRBV30,TRBJ1-5,TRBD1,TGTGCCTGGACCACTGGGACAGGACGTCTGCCCCAGCATTTT,CAWTTGTGRLPQHF
.,TRBV9,TRBJ2-1,TRBD1,TGTGCCAGCAGCGTAGGGGACAGGGGATACGAGCAGTTCTTC,CASSVGDRGYEQFF
few,TRBV21-1,TRBJ1-2,.,TGTGCCAGCCGTGGGGGGCTGAGTGGCTACACCTTC,CASRGGLSGYTF
.,TRBV19,TRBJ2-1,.,TGTGCCAGTAGTATAGTTGGACAGTCCTCCTACAATGAGCAGTTCTTC,CASSIVGQSSYNEQFF
.,TRBV11-3,TRBJ1-2,TRBD1,TGTGCCAGCAGCTCGGGACAGGAAGATGGCTACACCTTC,CASSSGQEDGYTF
.,TRBV7-9,TRBJ2-5,.,TGTGCCAGCAGCTCCTTGGGGGGCGTAGAGACCCAGTACTTC,CASSSLGGVETQYF
.,TRBV27,TRBJ2-7,.,TGTGCCAGCAGTCCCTACGGTAGCTCCTACGAGCAGTACTTC,CASSPYGSSYEQYF
.,TRBV7-2,TRBJ2-3,TRBD2,TGTGCCAGCAGCTTACAACGACTAGCAGAGGGGACGCAGTATTTT,CASSLQRLAEGTQYF